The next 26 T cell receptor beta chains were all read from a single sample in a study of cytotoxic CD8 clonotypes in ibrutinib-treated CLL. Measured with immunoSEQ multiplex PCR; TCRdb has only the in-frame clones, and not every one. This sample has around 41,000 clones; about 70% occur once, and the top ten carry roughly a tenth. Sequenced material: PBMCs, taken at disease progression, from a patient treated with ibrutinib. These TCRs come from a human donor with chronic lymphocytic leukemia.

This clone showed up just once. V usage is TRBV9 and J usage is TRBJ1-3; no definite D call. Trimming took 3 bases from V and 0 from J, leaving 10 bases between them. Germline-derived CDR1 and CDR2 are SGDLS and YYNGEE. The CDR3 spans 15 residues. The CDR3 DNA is TGTGCCAGCAGCGAGGCCCCGAGCTCTGGAAACACCATATATTTT. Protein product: CASSEAPSSGNTIYF.

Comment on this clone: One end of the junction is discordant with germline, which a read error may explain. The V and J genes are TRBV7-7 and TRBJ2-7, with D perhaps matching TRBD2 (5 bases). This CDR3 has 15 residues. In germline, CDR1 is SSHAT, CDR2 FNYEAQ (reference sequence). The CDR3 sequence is CASSEGLTVTAEQYF. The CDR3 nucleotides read TGTGCTAGCAGCGAAGGACTGACGGTTACGGCCGAGCAGTACTTC.

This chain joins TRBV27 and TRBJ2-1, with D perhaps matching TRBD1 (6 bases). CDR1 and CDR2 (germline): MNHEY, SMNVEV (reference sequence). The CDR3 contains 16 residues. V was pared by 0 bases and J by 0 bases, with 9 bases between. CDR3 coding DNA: TGTGCCAGCAGTTTATCGGGGGCGGCCTCCTACAATGAGCAGTTCTTC. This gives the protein CASSLSGAASYNEQFF.

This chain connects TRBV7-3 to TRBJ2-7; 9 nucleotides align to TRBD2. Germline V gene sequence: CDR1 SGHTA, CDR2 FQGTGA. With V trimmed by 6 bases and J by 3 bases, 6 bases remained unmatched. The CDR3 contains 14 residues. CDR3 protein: CASSYSGGNYEQYF. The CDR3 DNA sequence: TGTGCCAGCAGTTACAGCGGGGGGAACTACGAGCAGTACTTC.

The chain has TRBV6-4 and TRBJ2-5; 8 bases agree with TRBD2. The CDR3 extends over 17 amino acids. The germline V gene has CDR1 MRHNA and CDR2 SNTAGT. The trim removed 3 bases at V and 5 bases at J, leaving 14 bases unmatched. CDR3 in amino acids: CASSEHGRGDYGETQYF. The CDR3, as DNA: TGTGCCAGCAGTGAACACGGGAGGGGGGATTATGGGGAGACCCAGTACTTC.

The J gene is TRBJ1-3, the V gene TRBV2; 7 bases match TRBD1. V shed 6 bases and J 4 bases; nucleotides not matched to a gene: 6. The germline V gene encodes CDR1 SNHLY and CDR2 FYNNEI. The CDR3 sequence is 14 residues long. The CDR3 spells CASRSRGLGNTIYF. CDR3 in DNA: TGTGCCAGCAGGTCAAGGGGGCTCGGAAACACCATATATTTT.

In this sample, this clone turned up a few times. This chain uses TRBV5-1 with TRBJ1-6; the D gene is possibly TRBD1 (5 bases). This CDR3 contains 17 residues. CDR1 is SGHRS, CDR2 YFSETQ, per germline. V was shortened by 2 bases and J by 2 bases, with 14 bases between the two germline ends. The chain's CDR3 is CASSLAPRGTYNSPLHF. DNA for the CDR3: TGCGCCAGCAGCTTAGCCCCGAGGGGTACCTATAATTCACCCCTCCACTTT.

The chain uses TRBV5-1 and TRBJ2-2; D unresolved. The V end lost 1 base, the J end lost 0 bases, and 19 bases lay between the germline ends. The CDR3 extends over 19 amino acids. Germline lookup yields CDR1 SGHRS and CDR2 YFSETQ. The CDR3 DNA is TGCGCCAGCAGCTTGTATGGTGGGTCGTTTCGGACGAACACCGGGGAGCTGTTTTTT. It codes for CASSLYGGSFRTNTGELFF.

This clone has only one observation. The CDR3: CASSYSQGTYEQYF. In DNA form, the CDR3 reads TGTGCCAGCAGTTACTCCCAGGGAACCTACGAGCAGTACTTC. The chain has TRBV6-6 and TRBJ2-7; D is possibly TRBD1 (5 bases). The germline gives CDR1 MNHNY, CDR2 SVGAGI (reference sequence). The CDR3 covers 14 residues. Trimming took 0 bases from V and 2 from J, leaving 8 bases between them.

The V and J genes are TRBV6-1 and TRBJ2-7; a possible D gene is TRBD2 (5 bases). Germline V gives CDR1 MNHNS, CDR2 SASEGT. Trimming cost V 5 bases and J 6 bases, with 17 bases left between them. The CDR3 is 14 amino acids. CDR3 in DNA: TGTGCCAGCAGTCCCTACCCCAACCGGGGCGAGCAGTACTTC. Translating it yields CASSPYPNRGEQYF.

The CDR3 region is CASSLAGVAFF. The CDR3 DNA reads TGTGCCAGCAGCTTGGCAGGGGTAGCTTTCTTT. V gene TRBV5-6 combines with J gene TRBJ1-1; TRBD1 might be the D (6 bases). With 0 bases removed from V and 10 bases from J, the gap between germline ends came to 7 bases. The CDR3 sequence is 11 residues long. Germline loops: CDR1 SGHDT, CDR2 YYEEEE.

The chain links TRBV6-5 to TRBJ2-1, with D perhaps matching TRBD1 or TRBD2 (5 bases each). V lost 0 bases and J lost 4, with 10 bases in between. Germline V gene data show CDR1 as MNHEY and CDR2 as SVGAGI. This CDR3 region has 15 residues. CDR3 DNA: TGTGCCAGCAGTTACTCCGACGGGGCGTACAATGAGCAGTTCTTC. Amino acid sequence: CASSYSDGAYNEQFF.

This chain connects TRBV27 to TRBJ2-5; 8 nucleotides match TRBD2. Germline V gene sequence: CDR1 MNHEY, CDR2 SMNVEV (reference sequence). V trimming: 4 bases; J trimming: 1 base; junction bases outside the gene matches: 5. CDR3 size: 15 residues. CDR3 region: CASSSSGGFQETQYF. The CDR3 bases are TGTGCCAGCAGTTCGAGCGGGGGATTCCAAGAGACCCAGTACTTC.

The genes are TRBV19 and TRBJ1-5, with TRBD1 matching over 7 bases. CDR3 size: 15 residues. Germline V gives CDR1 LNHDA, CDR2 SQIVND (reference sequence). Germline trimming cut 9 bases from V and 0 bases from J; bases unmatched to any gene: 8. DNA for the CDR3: TGTGCCAGCCCTTGGGACAGCTATAGCAATCAGCCCCAGCATTTT. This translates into CASPWDSYSNQPQHF.

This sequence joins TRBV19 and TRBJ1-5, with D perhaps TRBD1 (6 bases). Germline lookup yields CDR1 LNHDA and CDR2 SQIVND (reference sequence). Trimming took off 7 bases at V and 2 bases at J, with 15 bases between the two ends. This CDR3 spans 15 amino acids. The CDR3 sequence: CASTPLGAGNQPQHF. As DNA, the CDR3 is TGTGCCAGTACCCCGCTGGGGGCCGGCAATCAGCCCCAGCATTTT.

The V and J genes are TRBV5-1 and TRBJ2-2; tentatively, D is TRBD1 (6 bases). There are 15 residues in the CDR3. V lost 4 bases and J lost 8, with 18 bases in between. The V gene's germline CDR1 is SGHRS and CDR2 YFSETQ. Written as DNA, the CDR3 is TGCGCCAGCAGCCTAAGGGCAGGGGAGTTTGGGGAGCTGTTTTTT. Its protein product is CASSLRAGEFGELFF.

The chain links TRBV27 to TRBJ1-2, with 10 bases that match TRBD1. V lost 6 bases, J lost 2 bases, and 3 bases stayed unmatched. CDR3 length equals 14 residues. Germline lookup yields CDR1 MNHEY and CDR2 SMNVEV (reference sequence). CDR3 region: CASRRDRGNYGYTF. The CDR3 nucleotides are TGTGCCAGCAGACGGGACAGGGGAAACTATGGCTACACCTTC.

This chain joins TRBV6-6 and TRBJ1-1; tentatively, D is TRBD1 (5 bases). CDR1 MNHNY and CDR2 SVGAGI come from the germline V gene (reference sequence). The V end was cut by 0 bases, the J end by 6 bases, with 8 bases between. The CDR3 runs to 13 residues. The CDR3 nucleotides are TGTGCCAGCAGTTACTCTAGGGACGCTGAAGCTTTCTTT. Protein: CASSYSRDAEAFF.

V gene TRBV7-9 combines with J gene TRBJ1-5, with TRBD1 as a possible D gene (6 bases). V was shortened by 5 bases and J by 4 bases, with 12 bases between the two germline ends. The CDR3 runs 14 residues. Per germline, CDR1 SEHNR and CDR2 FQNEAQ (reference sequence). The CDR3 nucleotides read TGTGCCAGCAGCGTAGGGGGGACAAATCAGCCCCAGCATTTT. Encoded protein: CASSVGGTNQPQHF. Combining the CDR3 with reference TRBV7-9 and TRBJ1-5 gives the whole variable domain DTGVSQNPRHKITKRGQNVTFRCDPISEHNRLYWYRQTLGQGPEFLTYFQNEAQLEKSRLLSDRFSAERPKGSFSTLEIQRTEQGDSAMYLCASSVGGTNQPQHFGDGTRLSIL.

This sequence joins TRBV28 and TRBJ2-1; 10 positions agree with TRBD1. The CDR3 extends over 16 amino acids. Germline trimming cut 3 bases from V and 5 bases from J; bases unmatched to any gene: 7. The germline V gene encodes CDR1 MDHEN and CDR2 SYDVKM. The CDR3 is CASSFIGQGVDNEQFF. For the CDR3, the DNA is TGTGCCAGCAGTTTCATCGGACAGGGGGTAGACAATGAGCAGTTCTTC.

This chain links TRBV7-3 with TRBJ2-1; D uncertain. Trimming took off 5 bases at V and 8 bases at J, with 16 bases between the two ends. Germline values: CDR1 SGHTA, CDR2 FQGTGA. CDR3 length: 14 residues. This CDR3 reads CASSPYSSRDEQFF. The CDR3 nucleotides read TGTGCCAGCAGCCCCTACTCGTCTAGGGATGAGCAGTTCTTC.

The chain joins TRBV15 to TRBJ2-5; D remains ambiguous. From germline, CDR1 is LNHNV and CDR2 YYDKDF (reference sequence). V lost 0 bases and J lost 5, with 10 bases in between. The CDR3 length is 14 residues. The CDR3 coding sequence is TGTGCCACCAGCAGAGACAGGTTTAGGGAGACCCAGTACTTC. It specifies CATSRDRFRETQYF.

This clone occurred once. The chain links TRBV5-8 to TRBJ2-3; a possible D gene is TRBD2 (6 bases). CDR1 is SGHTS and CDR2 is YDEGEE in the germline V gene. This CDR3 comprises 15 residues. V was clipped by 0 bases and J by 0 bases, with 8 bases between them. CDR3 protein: CASSLGGVSTDTQYF. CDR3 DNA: TGTGCCAGCAGCTTGGGGGGGGTTAGCACAGATACGCAGTATTTT. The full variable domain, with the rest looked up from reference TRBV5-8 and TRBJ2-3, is EAGVTQSPTHLIKTRGQQATLRCSPISGHTSVYWYQQALGLGLQFLLWYDEGEERNRGNFPPRFSGRQFPNYSSELNVNALELEDSALYLCASSLGGVSTDTQYFGPGTRLTVL.

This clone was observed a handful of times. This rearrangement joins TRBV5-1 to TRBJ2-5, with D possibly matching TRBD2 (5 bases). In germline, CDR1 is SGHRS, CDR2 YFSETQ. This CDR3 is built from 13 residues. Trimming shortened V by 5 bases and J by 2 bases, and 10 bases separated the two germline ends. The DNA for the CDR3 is TGCGCCAGCAGGTCGAGCGGACAAGAGACCCAGTACTTC. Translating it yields CASRSSGQETQYF.

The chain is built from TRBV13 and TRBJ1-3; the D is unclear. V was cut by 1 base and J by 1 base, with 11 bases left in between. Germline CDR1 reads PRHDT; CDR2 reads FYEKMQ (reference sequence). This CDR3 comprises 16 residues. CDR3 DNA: TGTGCCAGCAGCTTAGCAGGCCGAGGGTCTGGAAACACCATATATTTT. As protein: CASSLAGRGSGNTIYF.

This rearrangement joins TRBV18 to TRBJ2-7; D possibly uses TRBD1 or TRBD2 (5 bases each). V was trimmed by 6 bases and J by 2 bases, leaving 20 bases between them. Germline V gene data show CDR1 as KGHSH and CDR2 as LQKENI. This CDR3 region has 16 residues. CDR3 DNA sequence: TGTGCCAGCTCCCGTCCGGGGACGAAACAAACCTACGAGCAGTACTTC. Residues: CASSRPGTKQTYEQYF.